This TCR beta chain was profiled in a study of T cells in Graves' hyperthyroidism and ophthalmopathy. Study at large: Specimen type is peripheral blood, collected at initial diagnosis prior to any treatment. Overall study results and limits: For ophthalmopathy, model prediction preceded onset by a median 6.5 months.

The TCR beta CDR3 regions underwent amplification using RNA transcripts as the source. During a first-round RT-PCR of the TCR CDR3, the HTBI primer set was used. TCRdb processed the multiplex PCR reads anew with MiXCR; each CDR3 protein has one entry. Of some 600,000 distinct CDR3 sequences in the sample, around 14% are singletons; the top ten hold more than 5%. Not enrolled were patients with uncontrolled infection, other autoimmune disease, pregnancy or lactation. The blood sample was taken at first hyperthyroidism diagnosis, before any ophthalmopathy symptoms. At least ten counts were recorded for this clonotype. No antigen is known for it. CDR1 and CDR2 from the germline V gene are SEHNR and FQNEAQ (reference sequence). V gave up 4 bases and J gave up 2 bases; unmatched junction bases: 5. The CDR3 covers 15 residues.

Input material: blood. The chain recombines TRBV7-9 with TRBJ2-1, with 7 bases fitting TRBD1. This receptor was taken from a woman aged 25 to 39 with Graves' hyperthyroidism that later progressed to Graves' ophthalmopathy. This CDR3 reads CASSSTGTTYNEQFF. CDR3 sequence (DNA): TGTGCCAGCAGCTCGACAGGGACCACCTACAATGAGCAGTTCTTC. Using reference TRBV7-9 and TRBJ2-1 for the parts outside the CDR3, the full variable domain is DTGVSQNPRHKITKRGQNVTFRCDPISEHNRLYWYRQTLGQGPEFLTYFQNEAQLEKSRLLSDRFSAERPKGSFSTLEIQRTEQGDSAMYLCASSSTGTTYNEQFFGPGTRLTVL.